In this sample, the clone carrying this T cell receptor beta chain turned up a few times. This specimen comes from a study of blood T cell repertoires in COVID-19. The table came from immunoSEQ multiplex PCR; TCRdb's copy has only in-frame clones and leaves some out. This sample has about 240,000 clones; more than 80% occur once, and the top ten carry 6% to 8%. Followed longitudinally, the Seattle patients had been enrolled during active infection. The germline V gene has CDR1 MNHNY and CDR2 SVGAGI (reference sequence). The CDR3 consists of 13 residues. Trimming left V 7 bases short and J 7 bases short, with 11 bases between.

This receptor was taken from an elderly woman with COVID-19, enrolled during active disease. Sequenced: peripheral blood. V usage is TRBV6-6 and J usage is TRBJ1-6, with D tentatively TRBD1 (5 bases). In DNA, the CDR3 is TGTGCCAGCAACCAACAGGAGAATTCACCCCTCCACTTT. Translating it yields CASNQQENSPLHF.